The 13 T cell receptor beta chains below were found in one sample sequenced in a study of T cell responses to AZD1222 COVID-19 vaccine. Repertoires were generated with immunoSEQ multiplex PCR, while TCRdb's copy carries only in-frame clones and drops some. The sample comprises under 80,000 clones, 70% to 90% of which are singletons, and roughly 1.2% rests with the top ten. The sample consisted of peripheral blood, taken 28 days after the second AZD1222 dose. Receptors originate from an adult who received the AZD1222 COVID-19 vaccine.

The chain is built from TRBV6-2 or TRBV6-3 and TRBJ2-3; D uncertain. The CDR3 is 12 amino acids. Germline V gene lookup returns CDR1 MNHEY and CDR2 SVGEGT. Trimming shortened V by 2 bases and J by 2 bases, and 2 bases separated the two germline ends. As DNA, the CDR3 is TGTGCCAGCAGTTACCTCACAGATACGCAGTATTTT. Protein product: CASSYLTDTQYF.

The rearrangement links TRBV5-4 to TRBJ2-1; 8 bases line up with TRBD1. V was clipped by 4 bases and J by 6 bases; unmatched bases: 6. CDR1 and CDR2 (germline): SGHNT, YYREEE (reference sequence). This CDR3 has 14 residues. In DNA, the CDR3 is TGTGCCAGCAGCCCTGGGACAGGAGGCAATGAGCAGTTCTTC. It translates to CASSPGTGGNEQFF.

The chain employs TRBV3-1 (or the pseudogene TRBV3-2) and TRBJ2-2; the match to TRBD2 covers 14 bases. Germline CDR1 is LGHDT and CDR2 is YNNKEL (reference sequence). This CDR3 region has 20 residues. After removal of 0 bases from V and 4 bases from J, the junction contained 10 bases not matched to a gene. CDR3 nucleotide sequence: TGTGCCAGCAGCCAAGAGAGGACTAGCGGGAGGAAGCGGGCCACCGGGGAGCTGTTTTTT. It is translated as CASSQERTSGRKRATGELFF.

V is TRBV6-2 or TRBV6-3 and J is TRBJ1-1, with no clear D. The CDR3 length is 12 residues. V lost 4 bases to trimming and J lost 11 bases, with 14 bases between them. Germline V gene data show CDR1 as MNHEY and CDR2 as SVGEGT. CDR3 in amino acids: CASSSVGRRAFF. CDR3 in DNA: TGTGCCAGCAGTTCCGTGGGGAGGAGGGCTTTCTTT.

This chain connects TRBV4-2 to TRBJ2-1; the match to TRBD1 covers 7 bases. The CDR3 sequence is 18 residues long. Germline V gene sequence: CDR1 LGHNA, CDR2 YNFKEQ. V lost 3 bases, J lost 2 bases, and 13 bases stayed unmatched. In DNA form, the CDR3 reads TGTGCCAGCAGCCAGGCACTCCAAGGGGGCAGACCCTACAATGAGCAGTTCTTC. It is translated as CASSQALQGGRPYNEQFF.

The rearrangement uses TRBV19 and TRBJ1-4, with D maybe TRBD1 (6 bases). V lost 1 base to trimming and J lost 7 bases, with 10 bases between them. The CDR3 is 14 residues long. Looked up from germline, CDR1 is LNHDA and CDR2 is SQIVND (reference sequence). This CDR3 is CASSIGGGGEKLFF. CDR3 coding DNA: TGTGCCAGTAGTATAGGAGGAGGGGGTGAAAAACTGTTTTTT.

CDR3 amino acids: CASSLAGTQETQYF. CDR3 coding DNA: TGTGCCAGCAGCTTAGCAGGTACCCAAGAGACCCAGTACTTC. The rearrangement links TRBV7-9 to TRBJ2-5; no definite D call. The CDR3 spans 14 residues. CDR1 is SEHNR and CDR2 is FQNEAQ in the germline V gene (reference sequence). The V and J ends lost 0 bases and 1 base respectively, with 6 bases between them.

The V and J genes are TRBV30 and TRBJ1-6, with unresolved D. CDR3 length: 13 residues. The germline V and J ends were trimmed by 2 bases and 5 bases, with 7 bases remaining between them. The germline CDR1 and CDR2 sequences are GTSNPN and SVGIG (reference sequence). The CDR3 protein is CAWSRQNNSPLHF. CDR3 coding DNA: TGTGCCTGGAGTCGGCAGAATAATTCACCCCTCCACTTT. Drawing the rest from reference TRBV30 and TRBJ1-6, the complete variable domain is SQTIHQWPATLVQPVGSPLSLECTVEGTSNPNLYWYRQAAGRGLQLLFYSVGIGQISSEVPQNLSASRPQDRQFILSSKKLLLSDSGFYLCAWSRQNNSPLHFGNGTRLTVT.

The rearrangement uses TRBV11-2 and TRBJ2-3, with D perhaps assigned TRBD1 or TRBD2 (5 bases each). This CDR3 has 15 residues. The germline V gene has CDR1 SGHAT and CDR2 FQNNGV. Trimming removed 5 bases at V and 0 bases at J, with 12 bases between. This chain's CDR3 is CASSPRRDSTDTQYF. CDR3 DNA: TGTGCCAGCAGCCCACGCCGGGACAGCACAGATACGCAGTATTTT.

The chain uses TRBV18 and TRBJ2-5; D is perhaps TRBD2 (5 bases). V was trimmed by 2 bases and J by 4 bases, leaving 5 bases between them. This CDR3 spans 12 amino acids. CDR1 and CDR2 (germline): KGHSH, LQKENI. This CDR3 reads CASSPAGETQYF. As DNA, the CDR3 is TGTGCCAGCTCACCAGCGGGAGAGACCCAGTACTTC.

V gene TRBV29-1 combines with J gene TRBJ2-3, with 9 bases matching TRBD2. V dropped 2 bases and J dropped 5; count of bases not matched to a gene: 8. CDR1 is SQVTM, CDR2 ANQGSEA, per germline. The CDR3 is made up of 15 amino acids. CDR3 region: CSVEREKLAGDTQYF. CDR3 in DNA: TGCAGCGTTGAAAGGGAGAAACTAGCGGGAGATACGCAGTATTTT.

The chain is built from TRBV5-1 and TRBJ2-1; 7 bases match TRBD2. The CDR3 totals 15 residues. The V gene's germline CDR1 is SGHRS and CDR2 YFSETQ. The trim removed 2 bases at V and 9 bases at J, leaving 11 bases unmatched. The CDR3 sequence: CASSFGRESVGEQFF. The CDR3 DNA reads TGCGCCAGCAGCTTCGGGCGGGAGTCGGTGGGTGAGCAGTTCTTC.

The chain recombines TRBV29-1 with TRBJ1-2; tentatively, D is TRBD1 (5 bases). Germline CDR1 SQVTM, CDR2 ANQGSEA. The CDR3 sequence is 13 residues long. V lost 7 bases and J lost 6, with 18 bases in between. The CDR3 sequence: CSAGGRATDGYTF. As DNA, the CDR3 is TGCAGCGCTGGAGGCAGGGCGACTGATGGCTACACCTTC.